The 8 T cell receptor beta chains listed next were all sequenced from one sample in a study of molecular identifiers for immune sequencing clone quantification. TCRdb fed the PCR reads into MiXCR, producing one record per CDR3 protein. Here the sample spans 40,000 to 45,000 distinct CDR3 sequences, roughly 19% being singletons. The sequencing input was naive CD8+ T cells from blood, with Jurkat cell RNA spiked in. Subset described: FACS-sorted CD8+CD4-CCR7+CD45RA+ naive T cells. The receptor source for this set is a human donor in good health. Some libraries in this study had Jurkat cell RNA spiked in.

The gene calls are TRBV27 and TRBJ1-3; no definite D call. CDR3 length equals 13 residues. CDR1 MNHEY and CDR2 SMNVEV come from the germline V gene (reference sequence). V gave up 11 bases and J gave up 0 bases, with 11 bases separating them. CDR3 sequence: CAPKRNSGNTIYF. The CDR3 DNA is TGTGCCCCAAAGCGGAACTCTGGAAACACCATATATTTT.

This clonotype was counted ten times or more. The V and J genes are TRBV5-1 and TRBJ2-7; perhaps TRBD1 as D (6 bases). Germline V gene data show CDR1 as SGHRS and CDR2 as YFSETQ. This CDR3 spans 15 amino acids. Trimming stripped 1 base from V and 4 bases from J, with 15 bases between. The CDR3 DNA follows: TGCGCCAGCAGCTTGTTCCAGGGGAAGGGGTACGAGCAGTACTTC. This translates into CASSLFQGKGYEQYF.

The table lists this clonotype with many counts. The rearrangement links TRBV25-1 to TRBJ2-5; TRBD1 might be the D (5 bases). In germline, CDR1 is MGHDK, CDR2 SYGVNS. The CDR3 has 14 amino acids. V was cut by 5 bases and J by 5 bases, with 15 bases left in between. The CDR3 region has the DNA TGTGCCAGCAGTTCGGTGGGGCCTGTGGAGACCCAGTACTTC. This gives the protein CASSSVGPVETQYF.

Comments on this clonotype: A read error may be the cause here, since a much bigger clone is one base away. The chain links TRBV7-9 to TRBJ1-3; tentative D call: TRBD1 (5 bases). CDR1 is SEHNR, CDR2 FQNEAQ, per germline (reference sequence). The CDR3 consists of 16 residues. The DNA of the CDR3 is TGTGCCAGCAGCTTTACAGGATCTCCCTCTGGAAACGCCATATATTTT. Amino acids: CASSFTGSPSGNAIYF.

This clonotype was seen once. A much larger clone differs by one base, so this may be a read error. The chain combines TRBV3-1 with TRBJ2-3; D perhaps matches TRBD1 (6 bases). This CDR3 spans 15 amino acids. Germline V lookup: CDR1 LGHDT, CDR2 YNNKEL (reference sequence). The CDR3 sequence: CASSQDGQDSDTRYF. DNA of the CDR3: TGTGCCAGCAGCCAAGACGGGCAGGACAGCGATACGCGGTATTTT.

Ten or more counts support this clonotype. The chain combines TRBV12-5 with TRBJ2-2; 10 nucleotides align to TRBD1. The germline V gene has CDR1 LGHNT and CDR2 FRNRAP. The CDR3 is 16 residues long. V was pared by 1 base and J by 6 bases, with 5 bases of the junction left unmatched. The CDR3 bases are TGTGCTAGTGGTTTGGGGGGACAGGGGATCGCCGGGGAGCTGTTTTTT. This translates into CASGLGGQGIAGELFF.

This clonotype has more than one count but fewer than ten. A much larger clone is a single base away; this may be a read error. The gene calls are TRBV20-1 and TRBJ2-2; D unclear. Germline CDR1 reads DFQATT; CDR2 reads SNEGSKA (reference sequence). V lost 5 bases, J lost 0 bases, and 19 bases lay in between. The CDR3 spans 17 residues. CDR3 in DNA: TGCAGTGCTGGTCCCCCAGTTCGGCTAGCGAACACCGGGGAGCTGTTTTTT. Translation: CSAGPPVRLANTGELFF.

This clonotype has a handful of counts. A single base separates this from a much larger clone, so it may be a read error. The chain recombines TRBV2 with TRBJ2-4; possibly TRBD2 for D (6 bases). CDR3 length: 13 residues. From germline, CDR1 is SNHLY and CDR2 FYNNEI. CDR3 in DNA: TGTGCCAGCAGTGCAAGGACTAACTACATTCAGCACTTC. Its translation is CASSARTNYIQHF.